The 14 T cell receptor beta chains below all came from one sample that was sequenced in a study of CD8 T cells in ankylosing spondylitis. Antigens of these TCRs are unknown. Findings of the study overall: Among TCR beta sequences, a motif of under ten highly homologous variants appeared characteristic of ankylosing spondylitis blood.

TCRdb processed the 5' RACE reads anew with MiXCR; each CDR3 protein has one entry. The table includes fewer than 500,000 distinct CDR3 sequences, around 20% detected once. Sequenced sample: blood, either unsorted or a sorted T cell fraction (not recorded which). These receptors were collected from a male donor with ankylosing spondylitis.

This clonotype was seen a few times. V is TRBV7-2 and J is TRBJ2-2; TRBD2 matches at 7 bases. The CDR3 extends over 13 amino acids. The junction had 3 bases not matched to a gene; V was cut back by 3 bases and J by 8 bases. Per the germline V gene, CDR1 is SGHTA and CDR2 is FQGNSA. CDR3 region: CASSFGGMGELFF. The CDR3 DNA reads TGTGCCAGCAGCTTCGGGGGGATGGGGGAGCTGTTTTTT.

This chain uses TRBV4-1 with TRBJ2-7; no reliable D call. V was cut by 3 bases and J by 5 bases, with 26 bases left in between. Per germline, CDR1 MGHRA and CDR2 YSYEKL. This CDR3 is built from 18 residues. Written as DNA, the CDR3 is TGCGCCAGCAGCCAGACTCTCCCCCGCGCTAGTCTTAACAACGAGCAGTACTTC. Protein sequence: CASSQTLPRASLNNEQYF.

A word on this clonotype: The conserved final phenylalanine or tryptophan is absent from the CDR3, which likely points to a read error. The CDR3 loop reads CASSVVSRELYRGEQYL. In DNA form, the CDR3 reads TGTGCCAGCAGCGTAGTTAGTAGGGAACTCTATAGGGGCGAGCAGTACCTC. The chain carries TRBV9 and TRBJ2-7, with TRBD1 as a possible D gene (5 bases). V was shortened by 0 bases and J by 6 bases, with 22 bases between the two germline ends. From germline, CDR1 is SGDLS and CDR2 YYNGEE. CDR3 length equals 17 residues.

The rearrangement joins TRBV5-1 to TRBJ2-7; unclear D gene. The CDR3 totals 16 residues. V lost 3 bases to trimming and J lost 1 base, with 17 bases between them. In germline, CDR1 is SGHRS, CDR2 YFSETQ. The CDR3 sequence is CASSSGPAETSYEQYF. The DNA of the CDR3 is TGCGCCAGCAGCTCTGGGCCAGCCGAGACTTCCTACGAGCAGTACTTC.

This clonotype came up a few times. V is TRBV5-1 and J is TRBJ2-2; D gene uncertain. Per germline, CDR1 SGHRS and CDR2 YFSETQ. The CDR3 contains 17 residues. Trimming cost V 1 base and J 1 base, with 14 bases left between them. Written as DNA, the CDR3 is TGCGCCAGCAGCTTGCGTTTAGATGAGCTGAACACCGGGGAGCTGTTTTTT. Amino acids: CASSLRLDELNTGELFF. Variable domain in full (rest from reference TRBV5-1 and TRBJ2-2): KAGVTQTPRYLIKTRGQQVTLSCSPISGHRSVSWYQQTPGQGLQFLFEYFSETQRNKGNFPGRFSGRQFSNSRSEMNVSTLELGDSALYLCASSLRLDELNTGELFFGEGSRLTVL.

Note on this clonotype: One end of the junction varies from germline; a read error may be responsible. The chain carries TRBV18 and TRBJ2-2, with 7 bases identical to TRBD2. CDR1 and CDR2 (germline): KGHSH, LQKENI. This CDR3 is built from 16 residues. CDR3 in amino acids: CASSPPKLAKTGELFF. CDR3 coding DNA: TGTGCCAGCTCACCACCGAAACTAGCGAAGACCGGGGAGCTGTTTTTT.

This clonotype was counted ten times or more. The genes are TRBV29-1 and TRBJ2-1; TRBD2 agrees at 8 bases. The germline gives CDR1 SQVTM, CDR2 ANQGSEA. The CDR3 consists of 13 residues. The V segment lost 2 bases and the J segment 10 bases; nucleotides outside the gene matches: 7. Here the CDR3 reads CSVEHAGGTEQFF. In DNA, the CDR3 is TGCAGCGTTGAACATGCGGGAGGAACCGAGCAGTTCTTC.

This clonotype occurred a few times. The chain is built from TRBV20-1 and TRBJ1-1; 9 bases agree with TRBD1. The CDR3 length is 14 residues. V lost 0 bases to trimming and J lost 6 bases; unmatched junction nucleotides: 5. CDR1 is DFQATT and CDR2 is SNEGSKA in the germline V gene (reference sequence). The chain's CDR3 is CSAREGQGRPEAFF. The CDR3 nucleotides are TGCAGTGCTAGAGAGGGACAGGGAAGACCTGAAGCTTTCTTT.

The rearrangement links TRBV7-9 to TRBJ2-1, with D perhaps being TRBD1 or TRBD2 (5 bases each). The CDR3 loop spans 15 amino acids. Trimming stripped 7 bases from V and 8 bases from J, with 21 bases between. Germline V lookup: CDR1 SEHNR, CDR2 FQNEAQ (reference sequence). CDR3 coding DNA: TGTGCCAGCATGCCCCCCTTCCGCGAGGGACATGAGCAGTTCTTC. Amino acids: CASMPPFREGHEQFF.

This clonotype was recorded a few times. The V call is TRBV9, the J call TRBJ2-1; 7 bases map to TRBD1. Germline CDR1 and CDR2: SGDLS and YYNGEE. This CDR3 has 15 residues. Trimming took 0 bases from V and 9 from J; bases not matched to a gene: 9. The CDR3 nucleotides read TGTGCCAGCAGCGTAGTCACAGGGGAAAGAGGTGAGCAGTTCTTC. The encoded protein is CASSVVTGERGEQFF.

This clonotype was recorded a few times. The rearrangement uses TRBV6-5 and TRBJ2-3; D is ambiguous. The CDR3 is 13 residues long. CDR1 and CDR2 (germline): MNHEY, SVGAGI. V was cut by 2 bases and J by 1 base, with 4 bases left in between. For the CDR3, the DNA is TGTGCCAGCAGTTACCTGGGCACAGATACGCAGTATTTT. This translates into CASSYLGTDTQYF.

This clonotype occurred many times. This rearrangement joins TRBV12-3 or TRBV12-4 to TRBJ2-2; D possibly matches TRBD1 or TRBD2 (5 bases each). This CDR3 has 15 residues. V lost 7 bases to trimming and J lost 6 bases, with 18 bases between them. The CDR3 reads CASNRDGELAGELFF. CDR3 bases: TGTGCCAGCAACCGGGACGGGGAGTTGGCCGGGGAGCTGTTTTTT.

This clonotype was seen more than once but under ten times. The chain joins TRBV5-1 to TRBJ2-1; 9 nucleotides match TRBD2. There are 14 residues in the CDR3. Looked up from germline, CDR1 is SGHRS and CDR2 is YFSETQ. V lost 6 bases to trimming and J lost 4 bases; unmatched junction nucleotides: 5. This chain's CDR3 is CASMVAGVYNEQFF. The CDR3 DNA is TGCGCCAGCATGGTAGCGGGGGTTTACAATGAGCAGTTCTTC.

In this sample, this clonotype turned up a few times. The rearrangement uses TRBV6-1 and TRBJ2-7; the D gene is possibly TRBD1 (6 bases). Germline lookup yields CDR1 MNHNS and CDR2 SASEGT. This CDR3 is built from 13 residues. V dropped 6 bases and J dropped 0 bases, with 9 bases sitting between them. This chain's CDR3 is CASRRTVSYEQYF. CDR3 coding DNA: TGTGCCAGCAGGCGGACAGTCTCCTACGAGCAGTACTTC.